The sequence of this T cell receptor (beta chain) was determined in a study of blood T cells in healthy people across ages. The V gene end was trimmed by 7 bases and the J gene end by 1 base; junction bases not matched to a gene: 6. Germline CDR1 reads SNHLY; CDR2 reads FYNNEI. The CDR3 covers 14 residues. This clonotype has more than one count but fewer than ten. Primed by a sample-barcoded 5' primer and a J-beta primer mix, a second PCR proceeded for roughly 6 to 12 cycles. TCRdb analysed the 5' RACE reads with MiXCR anew, one entry per CDR3 protein. Of about 1.7 million distinct CDR3 sequences listed, 25% to 30% are singletons.

The gene calls are TRBV2 and TRBJ2-7, with 8 bases fitting TRBD2. The receptor was isolated from a woman under 40 in good health. The sample consisted of blood. CDR3 amino acids: CASTITGGSYEQYF. The DNA for the CDR3 is TGTGCCAGCACCATAACGGGGGGGTCCTACGAGCAGTACTTC.